A single sample is the source of the 8 T cell receptor beta chains below, sequenced in a study of blood T cell repertoires in COVID-19. Some clones are missing from TCRdb's copy, which holds only in-frame ones; the method was immunoSEQ multiplex PCR. The sample has around 25,000 clones, approximately 89% seen once. Sequencing was done on a sample of peripheral blood. Every receptor here comes from a man aged 45-60 years with active COVID-19.

The chain is built from TRBV27 and TRBJ2-7; possible D gene TRBD2, 7 bases. Deletions cut 5 bases from V and 6 bases from J, with 17 bases between. Germline lookup yields CDR1 MNHEY and CDR2 SMNVEV (reference sequence). The CDR3 length is 14 residues. Here the CDR3 DNA reads TGTGCCAGCAGTAGGGGGGGCTTCACCGCCGAGCAGTACTTC. Amino acids: CASSRGGFTAEQYF.

This chain links TRBV5-1 with TRBJ2-7; TRBD2 matches 7 bases. The CDR3 loop spans 14 amino acids. Germline V gene sequence: CDR1 SGHRS, CDR2 YFSETQ. V lost 4 bases, J lost 2 bases, and 6 bases stayed unmatched. CDR3 protein: CASSRDGRPYEQYF. CDR3 bases: TGCGCCAGCAGCCGCGACGGGAGGCCCTACGAGCAGTACTTC.

This clone was recorded a few times. The rearrangement uses TRBV6-2 or TRBV6-3 and TRBJ2-7, with D perhaps TRBD2 (5 bases). V gave up 5 bases and J gave up 0 bases, with 14 bases separating them. This CDR3 has 15 amino acids. Germline CDR1 MNHEY, CDR2 SVGEGT. CDR3 sequence: CASSDQRRSSYEQYF. The CDR3 bases are TGTGCCAGCAGTGACCAGAGGAGGAGCTCCTACGAGCAGTACTTC.

The rearrangement links TRBV4-3 to TRBJ2-7, with 8 positions matching TRBD2. After removal of 0 bases from V and 7 bases from J, the junction contained 14 bases not matched to a gene. This CDR3 has 17 amino acids. Germline V gene data show CDR1 as LGHNA and CDR2 as YSLEER. CDR3 loop: CASSQDGRGVRCLEQYF. The CDR3 nucleotides read TGCGCCAGCAGCCAAGACGGGCGGGGGGTCAGGTGTTTAGAGCAGTACTTC.

The chain couples TRBV2 to TRBJ2-3; a weak D match, TRBD1 (6 bases). CDR3 length: 12 residues. Germline V lookup: CDR1 SNHLY, CDR2 FYNNEI. V lost 3 bases to trimming and J lost 6 bases, with 7 bases between them. The chain's CDR3 is CASSEGADTQYF. The CDR3 nucleotides are TGTGCCAGCAGTGAGGGGGCGGATACGCAGTATTTT.

This clone was observed a few times. The chain links TRBV5-1 to TRBJ2-7; a possible D gene is TRBD1 (5 bases). The CDR3 length is 13 residues. The V gene's germline CDR1 is SGHRS and CDR2 YFSETQ. The V end was cut by 1 base, the J end by 6 bases, with 11 bases between. This CDR3 is CASSLTGPREQYF. CDR3 in DNA: TGCGCCAGCAGCTTGACAGGCCCCCGCGAGCAGTACTTC.

The rearrangement joins TRBV30 to TRBJ1-2; 8 nucleotides align to TRBD1. V lost 0 bases to trimming and J lost 4 bases; unmatched junction nucleotides: 7. The CDR3 length is 15 residues. Germline CDR1 and CDR2: GTSNPN and SVGIG (reference sequence). The CDR3 DNA reads TGTGCCTGGAGTGTTGGGCGGGGGACAGGCTATGGCTACACCTTC. Its translation is CAWSVGRGTGYGYTF. The full variable domain, its missing parts supplied by reference TRBV30 and TRBJ1-2, is SQTIHQWPATLVQPVGSPLSLECTVEGTSNPNLYWYRQAAGRGLQLLFYSVGIGQISSEVPQNLSASRPQDRQFILSSKKLLLSDSGFYLCAWSVGRGTGYGYTFGSGTRLTVV.

This chain joins TRBV18 and TRBJ2-7, with TRBD2 matching over 10 bases. The CDR3 consists of 16 residues. CDR1 KGHSH and CDR2 LQKENI come from the germline V gene. Trimming cost V 2 bases and J 5 bases; bases outside gene matches: 9. CDR3: CASSPTPSGRGNEQYF. CDR3 coding DNA: TGTGCCAGCTCACCAACGCCTAGCGGGAGAGGGAACGAGCAGTACTTC.